The 28 T cell receptor beta chains below all came from one sample that was sequenced in a study of identical twins. MiXCR, run by TCRdb on the 5' RACE reads, gives a single entry per CDR3 protein. The profile shows about 660,000 distinct CDR3 sequences, approximately 9% of them singletons. These records were also assigned to another study, of yellow fever vaccine responses in identical twins.

Material for sequencing was PBMCs. All receptors derive from a woman aged 18-29 years in good health.

In this sample, this clonotype turned up a few times. This chain uses TRBV11-2 with TRBJ2-3, with D hard to call. Germline V gene lookup returns CDR1 SGHAT and CDR2 FQNNGV. This CDR3 has 13 amino acids. V lost 8 bases to trimming and J lost 4 bases, with 13 bases between them. CDR3 residues: CASHPSSADTQYF. DNA for the CDR3: TGTGCCAGCCATCCTAGTAGTGCAGATACGCAGTATTTT. Filled out from reference TRBV11-2 and TRBJ2-3, the complete variable domain reads EAGVAQSPRYKIIEKRQSVAFWCNPISGHATLYWYQQILGQGPKLLIQFQNNGVVDDSQLPKDRFSAERLKGVDSTLKIQPAKLEDSAVYLCASHPSSADTQYFGPGTRLTVL.

The chain has TRBV12-3 or TRBV12-4 and TRBJ2-3; tentatively, D is TRBD1 (5 bases). The CDR3 extends over 15 amino acids. V shed 3 bases and J shed 1 base, with 11 bases lying between them. Here the CDR3 DNA reads TGTGCCAGCAGTTTTTCAGGGCATGGCACAGATACGCAGTATTTT. Translating it yields CASSFSGHGTDTQYF.

In its sample, this clonotype was seen a few times. The rearrangement joins TRBV20-1 to TRBJ2-3, with a weak D call TRBD1 (5 bases). This CDR3 contains 13 residues. The germline CDR1 and CDR2 sequences are DFQATT and SNEGSKA (reference sequence). With 5 bases removed from V and 4 bases from J, the gap between germline ends came to 13 bases. The CDR3: CSAATDFPDTQYF. The DNA of the CDR3 is TGCAGTGCTGCGACAGATTTCCCAGATACGCAGTATTTT.

In this sample, this clonotype turned up a few times. V and J are TRBV10-3 and TRBJ2-3, with TRBD2 as a possible D gene (6 bases). Looked up from germline, CDR1 is ENHRY and CDR2 is SYGVKD. The ends were cut back, 8 bases at V and 6 bases at J, with 12 bases in the middle. The CDR3 consists of 12 residues. CDR3 nucleotides: TGTGCCATCCGAGCGGGTGGGGATACGCAGTATTTT. This sequence encodes CAIRAGGDTQYF.

The sample holds a few counts of this clonotype. This chain links TRBV6-5 with TRBJ2-3; maybe TRBD2 (6 bases). CDR3 length: 16 amino acids. V lost 2 bases and J lost 0, with 12 bases in between. CDR1 MNHEY and CDR2 SVGAGI come from the germline V gene. In nucleotides, the CDR3 is TGTGCCAGCAGTTACCCGGGGGACCCTAGCACAGATACGCAGTATTTT. The encoded protein is CASSYPGDPSTDTQYF.

The chain recombines TRBV10-3 with TRBJ2-3; 8 bases fit TRBD2. Germline CDR1 is ENHRY and CDR2 is SYGVKD. This CDR3 has 14 residues. V shed 9 bases, J shed 1 base, and the junction held 6 bases outside the gene matches. The DNA for the CDR3 is TGTGCCATTCCGGGGGGGCAAGGCACAGATACGCAGTATTTT. Its translation: CAIPGGQGTDTQYF.

This clonotype was seen many times. The chain employs TRBV20-1 and TRBJ2-5; D might be TRBD1 (7 bases). The CDR3 sequence is 13 residues long. The germline V and J ends were trimmed by 4 bases and 4 bases, with 13 bases remaining between them. Germline lookup yields CDR1 DFQATT and CDR2 SNEGSKA (reference sequence). This CDR3 reads CSATQGGGETQYF. DNA for the CDR3: TGCAGTGCTACTCAGGGGGGCGGAGAGACCCAGTACTTC.

This clonotype came up many times. The chain links TRBV27 to TRBJ2-7; the match to TRBD1 covers 10 bases. The CDR3 is 13 amino acids. The junction had 1 base not matched to a gene; V was cut back by 6 bases and J by 2 bases. Germline CDR1 reads MNHEY; CDR2 reads SMNVEV (reference sequence). In DNA form, the CDR3 reads TGTGCCAGCAGGGGGACAGGGGCCTACGAGCAGTACTTC. It is translated as CASRGTGAYEQYF.

This clonotype has only a few counts. CDR3 bases: TGTGCCTGGACTTACACAGATACGCAGTATTTT. Translated: CAWTYTDTQYF. V gene TRBV30 combines with J gene TRBJ2-3; no reliable D call. V was pared by 4 bases and J by 2 bases, with 4 bases between. The CDR3 consists of 11 residues. CDR1 is GTSNPN, CDR2 SVGIG, per germline (reference sequence).

This clonotype was counted a few times. V usage is TRBV18 and J usage is TRBJ1-5, with 8 bases matching TRBD1. Trimming removed 3 bases from V and 0 bases from J; junction bases left unmatched: 7. This CDR3 is 17 amino acids long. The germline CDR1 and CDR2 sequences are KGHSH and LQKENI. CDR3 region: CASSPKTGDRSNQPQHF. The CDR3 coding sequence is TGTGCCAGCTCACCCAAGACAGGGGACCGTAGCAATCAGCCCCAGCATTTT.

This clonotype has more than one count but fewer than ten. V usage is TRBV5-1 and J usage is TRBJ2-7; possibly TRBD1 for D (5 bases). Trimming took 0 bases from V and 4 from J, leaving 11 bases between them. The CDR3 sequence is 14 residues long. Germline assignment: CDR1 SGHRS and CDR2 YFSETQ. DNA for the CDR3: TGCGCCAGCAGCTTGGCCGCAGGGCTGTACGAGCAGTACTTC. Protein sequence: CASSLAAGLYEQYF.

V usage is TRBV2 and J usage is TRBJ2-1, with TRBD1 matching over 7 bases. The V gene end was trimmed by 7 bases and the J gene end by 6 bases; junction bases not matched to a gene: 12. The germline CDR1 and CDR2 sequences are SNHLY and FYNNEI. The CDR3 contains 15 residues. CDR3 in DNA: TGTGCCAGCATAAGGGGGCCGCGTGTCACCAATGAGCAGTTCTTC. This codes for CASIRGPRVTNEQFF.

This clonotype appeared a few times. The gene calls are TRBV15 and TRBJ1-5; D may be TRBD1 (5 bases). Between the trimmed V and J ends, which lost 7 bases and 3 bases, there was a span of 10 bases. Germline CDR1 LNHNV, CDR2 YYDKDF (reference sequence). The CDR3 runs 13 residues. The CDR3 DNA reads TGTGCCACCAAGGGGAAGGACAATCAGCCCCAGCATTTT. This translates into CATKGKDNQPQHF. The variable domain in full, completed from reference TRBV15 and TRBJ1-5, reads DAMVIQNPRYQVTQFGKPVTLSCSQTLNHNVMYWYQQKSSQAPKLLFHYYDKDFNNEADTPDNFQSRRPNTSFCFLDIRSPGLGDTAMYLCATKGKDNQPQHFGDGTRLSIL.

This clonotype has ten or more counts. This rearrangement joins TRBV10-3 to TRBJ1-2; 10 bases match TRBD1. The CDR3 extends over 13 amino acids. J gave up 6 bases and V 6 bases, and 4 bases lay outside the gene matches. Germline lookup yields CDR1 ENHRY and CDR2 SYGVKD. The CDR3 DNA reads as TGTGCCATCAGAACCGGGACAGGGGATGGCTACACCTTC. Its protein is CAIRTGTGDGYTF.

This clonotype was recorded a few times. The chain joins TRBV20-1 to TRBJ2-3, with D hard to call. The germline V and J ends were trimmed by 0 bases and 3 bases, with 7 bases remaining between them. CDR3 size: 13 residues. Germline CDR1 reads DFQATT; CDR2 reads SNEGSKA (reference sequence). CDR3 protein: CSARDVVTDTQYF. CDR3 nucleotides: TGCAGTGCTAGAGACGTCGTTACAGATACGCAGTATTTT.

This clonotype was picked up many times. The chain uses TRBV29-1 and TRBJ1-1, with D unclear. CDR1 SQVTM and CDR2 ANQGSEA come from the germline V gene. CDR3 length equals 10 residues. Trimming shortened V by 7 bases and J by 0 bases, and 3 bases separated the two germline ends. The CDR3 is CSALNTEAFF. CDR3 coding DNA: TGCAGCGCCTTGAACACTGAAGCTTTCTTT.

This clonotype turned up a few times. The rearrangement joins TRBV10-3 to TRBJ2-2; TRBD2 is a possible D gene (5 bases). Trimming pared 3 bases from V and 6 bases from J, leaving 8 bases between. The length of the CDR3 is 13 residues. CDR1 is ENHRY and CDR2 is SYGVKD in the germline V gene. The CDR3 region is CAISDSGSGELFF. For the CDR3, the DNA is TGTGCCATCAGTGATTCGGGGTCCGGGGAGCTGTTTTTT.

This clonotype was recorded a few times. CDR3 protein: CSASRDLGNEQFF. CDR3 DNA sequence: TGCAGTGCTAGCCGGGACTTAGGAAATGAGCAGTTCTTC. The chain uses TRBV20-1 and TRBJ2-1, with D possibly being TRBD2 (6 bases). Trimming shortened V by 3 bases and J by 7 bases, and 13 bases separated the two germline ends. Germline assignment: CDR1 DFQATT and CDR2 SNEGSKA (reference sequence). The CDR3 runs to 13 residues.

V is TRBV27 and J is TRBJ2-5, with a tentative D call TRBD1 (5 bases). Germline-derived CDR1 and CDR2 are MNHEY and SMNVEV (reference sequence). V shed 7 bases and J shed 4 bases, with 13 bases lying between them. The CDR3 contains 13 residues. CDR3: CASITRRGETQYF. The CDR3 bases are TGTGCCAGCATTACGAGAAGGGGAGAGACCCAGTACTTC.

At least ten counts were recorded for this clonotype. V is TRBV29-1 and J is TRBJ2-1; D not resolved. Germline V gene data show CDR1 as SQVTM and CDR2 as ANQGSEA. The V end lost 8 bases, the J end lost 8 bases, and 10 bases lay between the germline ends. The CDR3 consists of 10 residues. CDR3 nucleotide sequence: TGCAGCAGTCGTGGGGATGAGCAGTTCTTC. It encodes CSSRGDEQFF.

This rearrangement joins TRBV28 to TRBJ2-4, with 10 bases fitting TRBD1. V dropped 5 bases and J dropped 0; count of bases not matched to a gene: 13. CDR3 length: 19 amino acids. The germline V gene encodes CDR1 MDHEN and CDR2 SYDVKM. The DNA for the CDR3 is TGTGCCAGCAGTCGTCCGGGACAGGGGCCAGCCTTAGCCAAAAACATTCAGTACTTC. Translation: CASSRPGQGPALAKNIQYF.

This clonotype was observed a handful of times. The gene calls are TRBV11-1 and TRBJ2-5; 10 nucleotides align to TRBD1. V dropped 1 base and J dropped 4; count of bases not matched to a gene: 12. Germline values: CDR1 SGHAT, CDR2 FQDESV (reference sequence). The length of the CDR3 is 18 residues. Here the CDR3 reads CASSLVSGTGVFGETQYF. In DNA, the CDR3 is TGTGCCAGCAGCTTAGTTTCCGGGACAGGGGTGTTTGGAGAGACCCAGTACTTC.

The V gene is TRBV7-6, the J gene TRBJ2-3; D is undetermined. The V gene lost 3 bases and the J gene lost 6 bases, with 7 bases spanning the gap. CDR3 size: 12 residues. The germline V gene has CDR1 SGHVS and CDR2 FNYEAQ. CDR3 region: CASSFPRDTQYF. In DNA form, the CDR3 reads TGTGCCAGCAGCTTTCCCCGGGATACGCAGTATTTT.

A few counts support this clonotype. This chain joins TRBV27 and TRBJ2-7, with 7 bases identical to TRBD2. Germline values: CDR1 MNHEY, CDR2 SMNVEV (reference sequence). This CDR3 spans 13 amino acids. After removal of 4 bases from V and 7 bases from J, the junction contained 7 bases not matched to a gene. The CDR3 here is CASSWGLGGEQYF. In DNA form, the CDR3 reads TGTGCCAGCAGTTGGGGCCTCGGGGGGGAGCAGTACTTC.

This clonotype was counted many times. V gene TRBV24-1 combines with J gene TRBJ2-1, with 9 bases lining up with TRBD1. V trimming: 10 bases; J trimming: 7 bases; junction bases outside the gene matches: 7. The CDR3 totals 13 residues. CDR1 and CDR2 from the germline V gene are KGHDR and SFDVKD. The CDR3 region is CATAQGAINEQFF. The DNA of the CDR3 is TGTGCCACTGCACAGGGGGCTATTAATGAGCAGTTCTTC.

This clonotype has more than one count but fewer than ten. This chain connects TRBV20-1 to TRBJ2-3, with TRBD2 matching over 11 bases. CDR3 length equals 18 residues. Germline values: CDR1 DFQATT, CDR2 SNEGSKA (reference sequence). V shed 5 bases, J shed 1 base, and the junction held 14 bases outside the gene matches. CDR3 in amino acids: CSASGLADPDLGTDTQYF. The CDR3 DNA reads as TGCAGTGCTTCGGGACTAGCGGACCCGGATCTGGGCACAGATACGCAGTATTTT.

This clonotype has a handful of counts. The rearrangement uses TRBV7-2 and TRBJ2-7; 11 nucleotides align to TRBD2. V was clipped by 5 bases and J by 5 bases; unmatched bases: 8. The V gene's germline CDR1 is SGHTA and CDR2 FQGNSA. This CDR3 is 15 amino acids long. This chain's CDR3 is CASSISGRAGNEQYF. CDR3 bases: TGTGCCAGCAGCATTAGCGGGAGGGCCGGCAACGAGCAGTACTTC.

The chain is built from TRBV18 and TRBJ2-4; D possibly corresponds to TRBD2 (6 bases). The CDR3 has 17 residues. Germline V CDR1 and CDR2: KGHSH, LQKENI. Deletions cut 0 bases from V and 2 bases from J, with 14 bases between. The CDR3 coding sequence is TGTGCCAGCTCACCACCGGGGAATAGCGGCTCCAAAAACATTCAGTACTTC. Protein sequence: CASSPPGNSGSKNIQYF.